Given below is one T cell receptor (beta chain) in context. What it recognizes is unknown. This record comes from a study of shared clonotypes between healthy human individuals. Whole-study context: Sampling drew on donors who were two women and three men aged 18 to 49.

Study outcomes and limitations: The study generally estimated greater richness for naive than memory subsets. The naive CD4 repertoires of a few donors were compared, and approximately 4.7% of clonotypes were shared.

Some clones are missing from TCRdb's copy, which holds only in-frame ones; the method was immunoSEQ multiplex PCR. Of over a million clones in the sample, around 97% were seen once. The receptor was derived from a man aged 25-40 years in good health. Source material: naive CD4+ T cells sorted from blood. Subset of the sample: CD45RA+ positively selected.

DNA of the CDR3: TGTGCCAGCAGCTTAGCGTTGGGGGACGGCTACACCTTC. Its protein product is CASSLALGDGYTF. The rearrangement uses TRBV7-9 and TRBJ1-2; tentatively, D is TRBD1 (5 bases). CDR3 length: 13 amino acids. Germline CDR1 and CDR2: SEHNR and FQNEAQ (reference sequence). V was cut by 0 bases and J by 8 bases, with 10 bases left in between.